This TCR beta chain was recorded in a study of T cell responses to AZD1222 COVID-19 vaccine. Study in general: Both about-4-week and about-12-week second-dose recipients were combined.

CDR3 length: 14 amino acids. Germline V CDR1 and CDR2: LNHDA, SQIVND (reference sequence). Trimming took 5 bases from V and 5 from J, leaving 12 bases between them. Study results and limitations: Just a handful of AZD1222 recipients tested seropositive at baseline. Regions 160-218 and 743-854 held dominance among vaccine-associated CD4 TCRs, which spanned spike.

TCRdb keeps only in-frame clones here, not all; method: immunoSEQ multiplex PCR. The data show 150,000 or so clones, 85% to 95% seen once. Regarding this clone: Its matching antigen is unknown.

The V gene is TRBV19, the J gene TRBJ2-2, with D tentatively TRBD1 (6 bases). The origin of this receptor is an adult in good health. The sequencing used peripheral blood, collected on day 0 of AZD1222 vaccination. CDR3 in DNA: TGTGCCAGTAGTTCCACAGGGTTAACCGGGGAGCTGTTTTTT. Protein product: CASSSTGLTGELFF.